The 26 T cell receptor beta chains listed next were all sequenced from one sample in a study of beta chain features in type 1 diabetes. No antigen has been identified for these receptors. Investigators reverse transcribed all isolated RNA, so they sequenced expressed TCRB transcripts. Profiling relied on immunoSEQ multiplex PCR, and the TCRdb table lists in-frame clones only, not all of them. The sample consists of hundreds of thousands of clones, roughly a tenth of them appearing once. Overall study results and limits: Within each of all four CD4+ subsets, Type 1 diabetes patients had TCRB CDR3s that were moderately but significantly shorter.

Sequenced sample: naive CD4+ T cells from blood. The source is a man aged 30 to 45 with type 1 diabetes.

The chain employs TRBV2 and TRBJ2-3; 7 bases agree with TRBD2. This CDR3 is built from 16 residues. Germline V lookup: CDR1 SNHLY, CDR2 FYNNEI. Trimming removed 7 bases from V and 2 bases from J; junction bases left unmatched: 12. As DNA, the CDR3 is TGTGCCAGCACCCCCCCTAGCGGTTGGACCACAGATACGCAGTATTTT. Its protein is CASTPPSGWTTDTQYF. Drawing the rest from reference TRBV2 and TRBJ2-3, the complete variable domain is EPEVTQTPSHQVTQMGQEVILRCVPISNHLYFYWYRQILGQKVEFLVSFYNNEISEKSEIFDDQFSVERPDGSNFTLKIRSTKLEDSAMYFCASTPPSGWTTDTQYFGPGTRLTVL.

This chain uses TRBV5-1 with TRBJ1-6, with a possible D match to TRBD1 (5 bases). The germline gives CDR1 SGHRS, CDR2 YFSETQ. The V gene lost 0 bases and the J gene lost 10 bases, with 11 bases spanning the gap. The CDR3 totals 14 residues. The CDR3, as DNA: TGCGCCAGCAGCTTGGCAGGGAACCCCTCACCCCTCCACTTT. Translation: CASSLAGNPSPLHF.

The table lists this clone with a few counts. The chain joins TRBV29-1 to TRBJ2-7; 8 bases map to TRBD1. Per germline, CDR1 SQVTM and CDR2 ANQGSEA. The CDR3 is made up of 12 amino acids. J gave up 5 bases and V 4 bases, and 4 bases lay outside the gene matches. The CDR3 loop reads CSVGGTGDEQYF. The DNA of the CDR3 is TGCAGCGTTGGAGGGACAGGCGACGAGCAGTACTTC.

This rearrangement joins TRBV2 to TRBJ2-5; TRBD2 is a possible D gene (6 bases). Trimming shortened V by 7 bases and J by 3 bases, and 15 bases separated the two germline ends. Germline V gene sequence: CDR1 SNHLY, CDR2 FYNNEI. The CDR3 covers 14 residues. DNA for the CDR3: TGTGCCAGCACTTGGAATGGCGGGGAAGAGACCCAGTACTTC. Protein product: CASTWNGGEETQYF.

The chain has TRBV18 and TRBJ2-7; no clear D gene. V was cut by 3 bases and J by 5 bases, with 8 bases left in between. The CDR3 consists of 12 residues. Germline V gene sequence: CDR1 KGHSH, CDR2 LQKENI. CDR3 protein: CASSPNENEQYF. The CDR3 DNA sequence: TGTGCCAGCTCACCGAATGAGAACGAGCAGTACTTC.

There are a few counts of this clone. The rearrangement uses TRBV11-2 and TRBJ1-5, with D perhaps matching TRBD1 (5 bases). Germline loops: CDR1 SGHAT, CDR2 FQNNGV. The V and J ends lost 6 bases and 5 bases respectively, with 11 bases between them. CDR3 length: 13 residues. In DNA form, the CDR3 reads TGTGCCAGCAGTTTCGGGGGGGATCAGCCCCAGCATTTT. Translation gives CASSFGGDQPQHF.

This clone was seen a handful of times. J is TRBJ2-3 and V is TRBV5-6; D is perhaps TRBD2 (6 bases). Looked up from germline, CDR1 is SGHDT and CDR2 is YYEEEE. The CDR3 contains 13 residues. Trimming cost V 6 bases and J 6 bases, with 14 bases left between them. The CDR3 coding sequence is TGTGCCAGCACCCCCGGGGGAACCGATACGCAGTATTTT. It translates to CASTPGGTDTQYF. Full variable domain (missing parts from reference TRBV5-6 and TRBJ2-3): DAGVTQSPTHLIKTRGQQVTLRCSPKSGHDTVSWYQQALGQGPQFIFQYYEEEERQRGNFPDRFSGHQFPNYSSELNVNALLLGDSALYLCASTPGGTDTQYFGPGTRLTVL.

The rearrangement links TRBV4-1 to TRBJ2-1; D is possibly TRBD1 (6 bases). CDR3 length: 15 amino acids. In germline, CDR1 is MGHRA, CDR2 YSYEKL. V was pared by 3 bases and J by 1 base, with 10 bases between. The CDR3 DNA sequence: TGCGCCAGCAGCCACTACAGGGCGTCCTACAATGAGCAGTTCTTC. Translating it yields CASSHYRASYNEQFF.

This chain joins TRBV4-1 and TRBJ2-6, with a tentative D call TRBD1 (6 bases). V lost 1 base and J 0 bases, leaving 13 bases between the germline ends. The CDR3 runs 18 residues. Per germline, CDR1 MGHRA and CDR2 YSYEKL. DNA of the CDR3: TGCGCCAGCAGCCAAGCGGGACACGTTCGCTCTGGGGCCAACGTCCTGACTTTC. It encodes CASSQAGHVRSGANVLTF.

This clone was counted only a few times. V gene TRBV9 combines with J gene TRBJ1-2; TRBD1 aligns across 9 bases. Losses at the gene ends were 3 bases for V and 5 bases for J; bases not matched to a gene: 8. This CDR3 has 15 amino acids. From germline, CDR1 is SGDLS and CDR2 YYNGEE. CDR3 nucleotides: TGTGCCAGCAGCGCCGGGACAGGGAACCTTTATGGCTACACCTTC. Protein: CASSAGTGNLYGYTF.

This clone was counted between two and nine times. J is TRBJ2-7 and V is TRBV30, with unresolved D. This CDR3 region has 12 residues. In germline, CDR1 is GTSNPN, CDR2 SVGIG (reference sequence). Trimming took 0 bases from V and 2 from J, leaving 5 bases between them. CDR3 amino acids: CAWSVPAYEQYF. The CDR3 DNA follows: TGTGCCTGGAGTGTACCAGCCTACGAGCAGTACTTC.

The V call is TRBV7-9, the J call TRBJ1-6; D not certain. The CDR3 totals 18 residues. V was shortened by 5 bases and J by 2 bases, with 19 bases between the two germline ends. The germline V gene encodes CDR1 SEHNR and CDR2 FQNEAQ (reference sequence). The chain's CDR3 is CASSLGPAPGTYNSPLHF. The DNA for the CDR3 is TGTGCCAGCAGCCTTGGACCGGCTCCGGGGACCTATAATTCACCCCTCCACTTT. The full variable domain, in which reference TRBV7-9 and TRBJ1-6 provide the parts outside the CDR3, is DTGVSQNPRHKITKRGQNVTFRCDPISEHNRLYWYRQTLGQGPEFLTYFQNEAQLEKSRLLSDRFSAERPKGSFSTLEIQRTEQGDSAMYLCASSLGPAPGTYNSPLHFGNGTRLTVT.

This clone came up a few times. CDR3 sequence reads: CASSLSYQETQYF. CDR3 bases: TGCGCCAGCAGCCTTTCGTACCAAGAGACCCAGTACTTC. The chain recombines TRBV5-1 with TRBJ2-5; no firm D call. Deletions cut 4 bases from V and 0 bases from J, with 7 bases between. Per germline, CDR1 SGHRS and CDR2 YFSETQ. The CDR3 length is 13 residues.

The chain combines TRBV4-2 with TRBJ2-1, with 12 nucleotides matching TRBD2. Germline V gene lookup returns CDR1 LGHNA and CDR2 YNFKEQ. The CDR3 has 16 residues. The V gene end was trimmed by 3 bases and the J gene end by 5 bases; junction bases not matched to a gene: 5. The CDR3 sequence: CASSHVLAGGNNEQFF. The DNA for the CDR3 is TGTGCCAGCAGCCACGTACTAGCGGGGGGAAACAATGAGCAGTTCTTC.

The chain employs TRBV5-1 and TRBJ2-7; unclear D gene. With 6 bases removed from V and 0 bases from J, the gap between germline ends came to 13 bases. This CDR3 is built from 14 residues. CDR1 SGHRS and CDR2 YFSETQ come from the germline V gene. The CDR3 region is CASNRGGTSYEQYF. The CDR3 DNA reads TGCGCCAGCAACCGTGGCGGAACCTCCTACGAGCAGTACTTC. The full variable domain, with the rest looked up from reference TRBV5-1 and TRBJ2-7, is KAGVTQTPRYLIKTRGQQVTLSCSPISGHRSVSWYQQTPGQGLQFLFEYFSETQRNKGNFPGRFSGRQFSNSRSEMNVSTLELGDSALYLCASNRGGTSYEQYFGPGTRLTVT.

The chain couples TRBV15 to TRBJ1-6; D gene unclear. The CDR3 runs 15 residues. In germline, CDR1 is LNHNV, CDR2 YYDKDF (reference sequence). Between the trimmed V and J ends, which lost 1 base and 10 bases, there was a span of 14 bases. The CDR3 bases are TGTGCCACCAGCAGAGCGCAGGTCACACAGTCACCCCTCCACTTT. Translated, it gives CATSRAQVTQSPLHF.

The chain is built from TRBV15 and TRBJ2-7, with TRBD2 matching over 11 bases. Germline V gives CDR1 LNHNV, CDR2 YYDKDF (reference sequence). Unmatched junction bases numbered 8, after V lost 1 base and J lost 0 bases. The CDR3 spans 18 residues. This chain's CDR3 is CATSRVNLAGGSSYEQYF. The CDR3 region has the DNA TGTGCCACCAGCAGAGTGAATCTAGCGGGGGGCAGCTCCTACGAGCAGTACTTC.

The chain joins TRBV19 to TRBJ2-5, with TRBD2 as a possible D gene (6 bases). V lost 7 bases to trimming and J lost 0 bases, with 12 bases between them. Germline lookup yields CDR1 LNHDA and CDR2 SQIVND (reference sequence). The CDR3 is 14 residues long. Here the CDR3 reads CASTNGGNQETQYF. The CDR3 nucleotides read TGTGCCAGTACCAACGGGGGAAACCAAGAGACCCAGTACTTC.

This clone was observed a few times. The CDR3 DNA reads TGTGCCAGCAGCACGACAGTGAACACTGAAGCTTTCTTT. It is translated as CASSTTVNTEAFF. The chain employs TRBV7-2 and TRBJ1-1, with D maybe TRBD1 (5 bases). From germline, CDR1 is SGHTA and CDR2 FQGNSA. V shed 5 bases and J shed 0 bases, with 7 bases lying between them. The CDR3 consists of 13 residues.

The J gene is TRBJ1-4, the V gene TRBV7-8, with TRBD1 matching over 7 bases. The germline CDR1 and CDR2 sequences are SGHVS and FQNEAQ. The CDR3 is 16 residues long. The V and J ends lost 5 bases and 0 bases, in that order; junction bases with no gene match: 6. CDR3 in DNA: TGTGCCAGCAGCCGACAGGGTCATGCAACTAATGAAAAACTGTTTTTT. This sequence encodes CASSRQGHATNEKLFF.

The gene calls are TRBV7-8 and TRBJ1-5; D is possibly TRBD1 (5 bases). The CDR3 runs to 13 residues. Trimming removed 3 bases at V and 9 bases at J, with 12 bases between. Germline assignment: CDR1 SGHVS and CDR2 FQNEAQ. CDR3 in amino acids: CASSLGGEGPQHF. CDR3 in DNA: TGTGCCAGCAGCTTGGGAGGGGAAGGGCCCCAGCATTTT.

As regards this clone: One junction end disagrees with the germline gene, perhaps due to a read error. V and J are TRBV7-7 and TRBJ2-2; TRBD2 might be the D (5 bases). The V gene's germline CDR1 is SSHAT and CDR2 FNYEAQ (reference sequence). This CDR3 contains 15 residues. The CDR3 reads CASSLAPGSTGELFF. The CDR3 coding sequence is TGTGCTAGCAGCTTAGCGCCAGGAAGCACCGGGGAGCTGTTTTTT. Full variable domain (outside the CDR3, taken from reference TRBV7-7 and TRBJ2-2): GAGVSQSPRYKVTKRGQDVTLRCDPISSHATLYWYQQALGQGPEFLTYFNYEAQPDKSGLPSDRFSAERPEGSISTLTIQRTEQRDSAMYRCASSLAPGSTGELFFGEGSRLTVL.

This clone was seen more than once but under ten times. The rearrangement joins TRBV15 to TRBJ2-5; D gene ambiguous. The J call may be mistaken, given a closer DNA end match to TRBJ2-7. Germline CDR1 reads LNHNV; CDR2 reads YYDKDF (reference sequence). The CDR3 runs 13 residues. The CDR3 DNA reads as TGTGCCACCAGCAGAGAAGCCGCCTACGAGCAGTACTTC. This codes for CATSREAAYEQYF.

This chain connects TRBV19 to TRBJ1-5; possibly TRBD1 for D (5 bases). The CDR3 runs to 14 residues. V lost 6 bases, J lost 8 bases, and 17 bases lay in between. In germline, CDR1 is LNHDA, CDR2 SQIVND (reference sequence). CDR3 residues: CASRTTGGSKPQHF. CDR3 in DNA: TGTGCCAGTAGGACGACGGGGGGTTCCAAGCCCCAGCATTTT. Full variable domain (rest looked up from reference TRBV19 and TRBJ1-5): DGGITQSPKYLFRKEGQNVTLSCEQNLNHDAMYWYRQDPGQGLRLIYYSQIVNDFQKGDIAEGYSVSREKKESFPLTVTSAQKNPTAFYLCASRTTGGSKPQHFGDGTRLSIL.

The rearrangement links TRBV15 to TRBJ1-5; no definite D call. This CDR3 is 16 amino acids long. The germline V gene has CDR1 LNHNV and CDR2 YYDKDF (reference sequence). Trimming removed 1 base at V and 1 base at J, with 11 bases between. The CDR3, as DNA: TGTGCCACCAGCAGAGGAGGGAGGGTGAGCAATCAGCCCCAGCATTTT. Its protein product is CATSRGGRVSNQPQHF.

This clone was recorded a few times. J is TRBJ2-1 and V is TRBV15, with 8 nucleotides matching TRBD2. Unmatched junction bases numbered 9, after V lost 3 bases and J lost 8 bases. The CDR3 extends over 15 amino acids. Germline-derived CDR1 and CDR2 are LNHNV and YYDKDF (reference sequence). The DNA for the CDR3 is TGTGCCACCAGCAGGAGGATAGCGGGGACGTATGAGCAGTTCTTC. This sequence encodes CATSRRIAGTYEQFF.